These 3 T cell receptor beta chains were all obtained from the same sample, sequenced in a study of blood T cell repertoires in COVID-19. Generated by immunoSEQ multiplex PCR, the TCRdb table keeps only in-frame clones and is missing some. The top ten hold around 8.6% of the sample, which has 110,000 to 150,000 clones, 80% to 85% seen once. What was sequenced was peripheral blood. Source of these receptors: a human donor in a cohort sampled during active COVID-19.

The chain has TRBV19 and TRBJ1-5; the match to TRBD1 covers 7 bases. Losses at the gene ends were 10 bases for V and 1 base for J; bases not matched to a gene: 10. The CDR3 loop spans 15 amino acids. CDR1 and CDR2 (germline): LNHDA, SQIVND (reference sequence). As DNA, the CDR3 is TGTGCCACACAACAGGGGACCCCAAGCAATCAGCCCCAGCATTTT. Translated, it gives CATQQGTPSNQPQHF.

J is TRBJ2-3 and V is TRBV15, with 8 bases fitting TRBD2. Germline-derived CDR1 and CDR2 are LNHNV and YYDKDF (reference sequence). The CDR3 totals 17 residues. V lost 0 bases to trimming and J lost 0 bases; unmatched junction nucleotides: 5. The CDR3 reads CATSRDARGGSTDTQYF. DNA for the CDR3: TGTGCCACCAGCAGAGATGCCCGGGGGGGGAGCACAGATACGCAGTATTTT.

The V call is TRBV7-2, the J call TRBJ2-7; D perhaps matches TRBD1 (6 bases). The CDR3 is made up of 14 amino acids. The germline V gene encodes CDR1 SGHTA and CDR2 FQGNSA. Trimming removed 4 bases from V and 5 bases from J, with 15 bases in between. CDR3 sequence reads: CASSSTGPWDEQYF. The CDR3 DNA sequence: TGTGCCAGCAGCTCGACAGGACCTTGGGACGAGCAGTACTTC.